This T cell receptor (beta chain) was documented in a study of OX40 agonist ivuxolimab in advanced cancers. Study-level background: Dose-escalation cases comprised hepatocellular carcinoma, melanoma, renal cell or head and neck cancer. Mean age approximately 59 years, range about 20 to 79; just over 80% male. Broader study findings: Expansion of clones was among the lowest in partial responders at 0.1-3.0 mg/kg. Expanded peripheral T cells had an undetermined antigen specificity.

The germline gives CDR1 SNHLY, CDR2 FYNNEI. Trimming took off 2 bases at V and 0 bases at J, with 5 bases between the two ends. CDR3 size: 14 residues. TCRdb's table, derived via immunoSEQ multiplex PCR, lists solely in-frame clones and lacks some. Here the sample spans about 40,000 clones, 85% being singletons. Concerning this clone itself: Its matching antigen is unknown.

This chain connects TRBV2 to TRBJ1-5, with D hard to call. This specimen consisted of CD4+ or CD8+ T cells sorted from blood, obtained in a trial of the OX40 agonist ivuxolimab. The TCR sequence derives from an adult with an advanced solid tumor such as melanoma, head and neck, liver or kidney cancer. CDR3 sequence reads: CASSELPSNQPQHF. CDR3 coding DNA: TGTGCCAGCAGTGAATTGCCTAGCAATCAGCCCCAGCATTTT.